The TCR beta chain described here comes from a study of blood T cell repertoires in COVID-19. Germline V gene sequence: CDR1 SGHNT, CDR2 YYREEE (reference sequence). V dropped 4 bases and J dropped 4; count of bases not matched to a gene: 6. The CDR3 sequence is 16 residues long. Only in-frame clones appear in the TCRdb table, and some are missing; sequencing was by immunoSEQ multiplex PCR. Of roughly 180,000 clones listed, 80% to 85% are singletons. The chain carries TRBV5-4 and TRBJ2-5; 14 bases agree with TRBD2. The specimen sequenced was peripheral blood. The source of this sequence is a woman aged 40 to 50 with COVID-19, enrolled during active disease. The CDR3 sequence is CASSSGTSGSSETQYF. CDR3 nucleotides: TGTGCCAGCAGCAGCGGGACTAGCGGGAGTTCAGAGACCCAGTACTTC.